This TCR beta chain was recovered during a study of blood T cell repertoires in COVID-19. The overall study: COVID-19 samples from acute and convalescent phases originated in the United States, Italy and Spain.

Across about two dozen US areas, participants ranged in age from 18 to 89 years. In assigning cohorts, the study relied on participant-reported clinical history. Before being deemed recovered, Cohort 3 donors had two negative PCRs, clearance, or symptom resolution. Trimming pared 0 bases from V and 4 bases from J, leaving 9 bases between. The CDR3 extends over 14 amino acids. Germline V gives CDR1 KGHSH, CDR2 LQKENI. Clones were read by immunoSEQ multiplex PCR, and TCRdb kept only the in-frame ones, dropping some. The data hold roughly 250,000 clones, with around nine tenths observed a single time. The source of this sequence is a woman aged 45-60 years who had recovered from COVID-19. Sequenced material: PBMCs or T cells enriched from blood (not recorded which). This chain uses TRBV18 with TRBJ1-1; D is unresolved. The CDR3: CASSPPGRSTEAFF. The CDR3 coding sequence is TGTGCCAGCTCACCACCGGGTCGGAGCACTGAAGCTTTCTTT.